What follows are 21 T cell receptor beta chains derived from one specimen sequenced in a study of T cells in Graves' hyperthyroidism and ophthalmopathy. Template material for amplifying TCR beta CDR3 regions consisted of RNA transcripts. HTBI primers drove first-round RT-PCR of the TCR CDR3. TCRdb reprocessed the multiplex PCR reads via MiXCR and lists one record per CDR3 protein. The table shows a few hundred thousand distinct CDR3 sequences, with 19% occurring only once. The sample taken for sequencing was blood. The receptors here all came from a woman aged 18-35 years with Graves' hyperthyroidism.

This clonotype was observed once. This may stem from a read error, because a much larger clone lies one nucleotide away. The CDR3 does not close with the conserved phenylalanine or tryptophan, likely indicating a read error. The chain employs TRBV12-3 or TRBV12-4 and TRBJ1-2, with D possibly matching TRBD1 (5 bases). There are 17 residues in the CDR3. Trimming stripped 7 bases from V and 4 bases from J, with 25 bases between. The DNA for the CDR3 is TGTGCCAGCACCCGGCGGGGCAGGGTGATGGTGGGCTATGGCTACACCGTC. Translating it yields CASTRRGRVMVGYGYTV.

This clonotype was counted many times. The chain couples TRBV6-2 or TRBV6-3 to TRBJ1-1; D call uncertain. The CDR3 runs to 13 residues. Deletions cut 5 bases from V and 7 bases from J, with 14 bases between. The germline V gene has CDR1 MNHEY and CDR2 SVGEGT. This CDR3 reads CASSVDALVEAFF. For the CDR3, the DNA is TGTGCCAGCAGTGTAGACGCGCTGGTTGAAGCTTTCTTT.

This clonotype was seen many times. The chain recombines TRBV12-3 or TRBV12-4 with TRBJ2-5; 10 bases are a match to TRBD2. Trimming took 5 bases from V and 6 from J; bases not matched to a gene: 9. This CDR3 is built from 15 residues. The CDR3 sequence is CASSRERGGHQTQYF. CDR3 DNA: TGTGCCAGCAGTCGAGAGCGGGGGGGGCACCAGACCCAGTACTTC.

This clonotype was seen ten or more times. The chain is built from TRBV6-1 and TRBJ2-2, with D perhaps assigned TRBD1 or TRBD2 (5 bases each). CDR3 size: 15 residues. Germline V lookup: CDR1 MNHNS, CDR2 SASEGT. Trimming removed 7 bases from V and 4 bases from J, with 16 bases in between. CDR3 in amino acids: CASNVSPGATGELFF. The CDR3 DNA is TGTGCCAGCAACGTTTCGCCCGGGGCCACCGGGGAGCTGTTTTTT.

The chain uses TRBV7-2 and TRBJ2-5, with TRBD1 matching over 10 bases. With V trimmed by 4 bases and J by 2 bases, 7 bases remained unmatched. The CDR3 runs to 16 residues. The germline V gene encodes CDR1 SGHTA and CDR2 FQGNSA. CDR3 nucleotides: TGTGCCAGCAGCTCCTACCGGGACAGGGGACAAGAGACCCAGTACTTC. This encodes CASSSYRDRGQETQYF.

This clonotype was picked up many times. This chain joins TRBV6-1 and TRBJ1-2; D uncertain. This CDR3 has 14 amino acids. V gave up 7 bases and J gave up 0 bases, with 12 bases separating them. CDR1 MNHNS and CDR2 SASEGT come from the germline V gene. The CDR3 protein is CASMDGSANYGYTF. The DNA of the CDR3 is TGTGCCAGCATGGACGGCTCGGCTAACTATGGCTACACCTTC.

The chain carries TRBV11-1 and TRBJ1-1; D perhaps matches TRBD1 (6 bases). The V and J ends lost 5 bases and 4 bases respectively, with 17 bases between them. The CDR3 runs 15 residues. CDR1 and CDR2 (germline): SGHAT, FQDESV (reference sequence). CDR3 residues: CASSATGRGLTEAFF. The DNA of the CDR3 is TGTGCCAGCAGCGCAACAGGGCGAGGACTCACTGAAGCTTTCTTT.

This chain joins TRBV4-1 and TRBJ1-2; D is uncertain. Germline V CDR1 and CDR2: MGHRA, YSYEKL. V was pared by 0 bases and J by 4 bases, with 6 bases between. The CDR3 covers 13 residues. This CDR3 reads CASSQEAPYGYTF. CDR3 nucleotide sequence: TGCGCCAGCAGCCAAGAGGCCCCCTATGGCTACACCTTC.

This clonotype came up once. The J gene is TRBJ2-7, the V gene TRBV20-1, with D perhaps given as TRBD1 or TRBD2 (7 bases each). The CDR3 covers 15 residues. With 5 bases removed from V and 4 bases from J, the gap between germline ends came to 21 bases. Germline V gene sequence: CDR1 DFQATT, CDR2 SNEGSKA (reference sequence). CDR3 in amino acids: CSARDSPRGGYEQYF. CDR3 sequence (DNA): TGCAGTGCTCGGGACAGCCCTCGGGGAGGGTACGAGCAGTACTTC.

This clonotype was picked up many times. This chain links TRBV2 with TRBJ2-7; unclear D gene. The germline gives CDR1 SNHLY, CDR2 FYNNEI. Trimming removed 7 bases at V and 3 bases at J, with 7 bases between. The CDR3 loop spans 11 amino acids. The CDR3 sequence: CASNVVYEQYF. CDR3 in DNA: TGTGCCAGCAACGTGGTCTACGAGCAGTACTTC.

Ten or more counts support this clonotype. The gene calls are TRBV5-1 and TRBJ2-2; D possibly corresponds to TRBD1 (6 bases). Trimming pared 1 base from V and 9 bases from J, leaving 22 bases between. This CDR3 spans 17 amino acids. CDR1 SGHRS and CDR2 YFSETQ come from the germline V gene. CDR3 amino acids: CASSLMRGSEYERELFF. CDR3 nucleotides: TGCGCCAGCAGCTTGATGAGGGGGAGCGAATACGAAAGGGAGCTGTTTTTT.

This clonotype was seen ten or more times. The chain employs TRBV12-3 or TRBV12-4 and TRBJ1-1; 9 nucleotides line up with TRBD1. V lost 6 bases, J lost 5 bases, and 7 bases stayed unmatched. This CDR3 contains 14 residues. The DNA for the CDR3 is TGTGCCAGCAGCCTGACAGGGGGGAAGACTGAAGCTTTCTTT. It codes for CASSLTGGKTEAFF.

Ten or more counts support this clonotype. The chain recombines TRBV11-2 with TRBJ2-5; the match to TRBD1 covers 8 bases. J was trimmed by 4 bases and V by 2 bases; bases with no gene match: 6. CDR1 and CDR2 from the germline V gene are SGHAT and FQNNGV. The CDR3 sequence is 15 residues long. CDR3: CASSLLRGRAETQYF. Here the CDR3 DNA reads TGTGCCAGCAGCTTACTCAGGGGGCGGGCAGAGACCCAGTACTTC.

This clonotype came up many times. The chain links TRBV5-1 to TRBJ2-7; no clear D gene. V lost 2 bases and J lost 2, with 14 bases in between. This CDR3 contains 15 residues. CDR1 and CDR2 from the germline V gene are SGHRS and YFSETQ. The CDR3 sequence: CASSLSRLPPYEQYF. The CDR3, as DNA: TGCGCCAGCAGCTTATCCCGTCTGCCCCCCTACGAGCAGTACTTC.

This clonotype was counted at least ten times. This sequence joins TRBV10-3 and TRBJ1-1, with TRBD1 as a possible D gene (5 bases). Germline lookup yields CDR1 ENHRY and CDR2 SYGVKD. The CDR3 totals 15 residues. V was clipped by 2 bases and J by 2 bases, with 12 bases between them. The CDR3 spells CAISEAGGSNTEAFF. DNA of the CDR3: TGTGCCATCAGTGAGGCCGGGGGGTCAAACACTGAAGCTTTCTTT.

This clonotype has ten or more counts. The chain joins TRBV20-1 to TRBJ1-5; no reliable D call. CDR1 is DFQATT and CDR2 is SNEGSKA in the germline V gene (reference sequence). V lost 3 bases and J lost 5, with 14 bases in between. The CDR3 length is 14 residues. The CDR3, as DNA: TGCAGTGCTAGCCCGTCGGGAACGGATCAGCCCCAGCATTTT. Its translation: CSASPSGTDQPQHF.

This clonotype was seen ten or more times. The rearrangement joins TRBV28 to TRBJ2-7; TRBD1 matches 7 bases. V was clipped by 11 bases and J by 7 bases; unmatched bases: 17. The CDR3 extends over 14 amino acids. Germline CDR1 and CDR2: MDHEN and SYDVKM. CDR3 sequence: CAGSTGSLIREQYF. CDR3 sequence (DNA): TGTGCCGGATCGACAGGGAGCTTAATCAGAGAGCAGTACTTC.

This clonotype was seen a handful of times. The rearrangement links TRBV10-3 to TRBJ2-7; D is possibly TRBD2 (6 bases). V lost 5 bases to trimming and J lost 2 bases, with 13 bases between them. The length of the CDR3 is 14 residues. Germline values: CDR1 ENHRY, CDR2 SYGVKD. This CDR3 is CAISPGRGTYEQYF. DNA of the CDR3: TGTGCCATCAGTCCGGGGCGGGGAACCTACGAGCAGTACTTC.

The CDR3 loop is CASTATGNTEAFF. The CDR3 DNA follows: TGTGCCAGCACCGCAACAGGGAACACTGAAGCTTTCTTT. The gene calls are TRBV12-3 or TRBV12-4 and TRBJ1-1; the D gene is possibly TRBD1 (5 bases). The V end was cut by 7 bases, the J end by 1 base, with 10 bases between. CDR3 size: 13 residues.

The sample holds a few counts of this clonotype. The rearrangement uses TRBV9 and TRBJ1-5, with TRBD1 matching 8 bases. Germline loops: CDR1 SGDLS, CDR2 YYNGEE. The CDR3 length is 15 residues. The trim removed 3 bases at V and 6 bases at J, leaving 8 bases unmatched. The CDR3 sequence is CASSAGTGTIQPQHF. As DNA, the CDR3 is TGTGCCAGCAGCGCCGGGACAGGAACAATTCAGCCCCAGCATTTT.

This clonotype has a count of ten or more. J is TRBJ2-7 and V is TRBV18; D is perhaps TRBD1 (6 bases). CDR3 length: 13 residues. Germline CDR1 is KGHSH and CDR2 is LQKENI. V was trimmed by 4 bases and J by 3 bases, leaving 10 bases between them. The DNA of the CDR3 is TGTGCCAGCTCACTCCGGGACAACTACGAGCAGTACTTC. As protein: CASSLRDNYEQYF.